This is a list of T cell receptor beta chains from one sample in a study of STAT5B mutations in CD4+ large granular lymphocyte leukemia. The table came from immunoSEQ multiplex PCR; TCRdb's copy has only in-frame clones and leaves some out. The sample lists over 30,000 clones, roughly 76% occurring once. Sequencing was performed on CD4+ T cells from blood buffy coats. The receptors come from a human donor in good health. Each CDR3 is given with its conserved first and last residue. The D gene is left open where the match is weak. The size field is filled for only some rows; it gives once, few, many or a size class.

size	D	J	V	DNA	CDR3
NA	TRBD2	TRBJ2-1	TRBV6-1	TGTGCCAGCAGTGAGGCCCCTTGGGCGGGAGAGAGAGATGAGCAGTTCTTC	CASSEAPWAGERDEQFF
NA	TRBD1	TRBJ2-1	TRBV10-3	TGTGCCATCAGTGATACCCAGGGGGTTTACAATGAGCAGTTCTTC	CAISDTQGVYNEQFF
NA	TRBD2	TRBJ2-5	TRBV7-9	TGTGCCAGCAGCTTATCTAGCGGGGCGAGGGGGACCCAGTACTTC	CASSLSSGARGTQYF
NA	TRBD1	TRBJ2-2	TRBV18	TGTGCCAGCTCACCACCAGGGGGCTTTAACACCGGGGAGCTGTTTTTT	CASSPPGGFNTGELFF
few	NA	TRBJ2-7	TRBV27	TGTGCCAGCGCCCGGGCGGCAGAGACTATTAGCTCCTACGAGCAGTACTTC	CASARAAETISSYEQYF
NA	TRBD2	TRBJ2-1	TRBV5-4	TGTGCCAGCAGCTCCCAGCGGGAGCCTTACAATGAGCAGTTCTTC	CASSSQREPYNEQFF
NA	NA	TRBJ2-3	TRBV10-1	TGCGCCAGCAGTGAGTCGGGCGGATCCACAGATACGCAGTATTTT	CASSESGGSTDTQYF
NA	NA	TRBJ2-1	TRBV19	TGTGCCAGTAGTATAGATCAGGGGTCCTACAATGAGCAGTTCTTC	CASSIDQGSYNEQFF
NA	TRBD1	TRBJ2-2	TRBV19	TGTGCCAGTAGTCTCCTCCCTGGACAGGGGAGTCACGGGGAGCTGTTTTTT	CASSLLPGQGSHGELFF
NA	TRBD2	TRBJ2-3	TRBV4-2	TGTGCCAGCAGCCAAGTACTAGCGGGAGGGGTAGATACGCAGTATTTT	CASSQVLAGGVDTQYF
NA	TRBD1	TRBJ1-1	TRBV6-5	TGTGCCAGCAGTTACAGGGGGCTTGGTACTGAAGCTTTCTTT	CASSYRGLGTEAFF
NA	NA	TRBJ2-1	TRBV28	TGTGCCAGCAGTTTAGCGGGTTTCTCCTACAATGAGCAGTTCTTC	CASSLAGFSYNEQFF
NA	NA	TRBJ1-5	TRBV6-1	TGTGCCAGCAGTGCGTTGGGGCCCGGCAATCAGCCCCAGCATTTT	CASSALGPGNQPQHF
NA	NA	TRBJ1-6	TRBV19	TGTGCCAGTAGTATTAACAGTGCCGAGGGATCCCTCCACTTT	CASSINSAEGSLHF
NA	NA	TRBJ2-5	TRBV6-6	TGTGCCAGCAGCTACCCTGAAAGGGTAGAGACCCAGTACTTC	CASSYPERVETQYF
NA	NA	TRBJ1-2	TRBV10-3	TGTGCCATCAGCGGAATAACACTTGGTAATGGCTACACCTTC	CAISGITLGNGYTF
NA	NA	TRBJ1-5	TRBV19	TGTGCCAGTAGTATCCCACAGGGAATGTACGATAGCAATCAGCCCCAGCATTTT	CASSIPQGMYDSNQPQHF
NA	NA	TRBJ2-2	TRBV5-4	TGTGCCAGCAGCCTTCCCATTACTACCAACACCGGGGAGCTGTTTTTT	CASSLPITTNTGELFF
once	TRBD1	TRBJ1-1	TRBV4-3	TGCGCCAGCAGCCAACCCGGGACAGGGCAATCTGAAGCTTTCTTT	CASSQPGTGQSEAFF
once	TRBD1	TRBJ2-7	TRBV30	TGTGCCTGGGGGTCACAGGGGAACACCTACGAGCAGTACTTC	CAWGSQGNTYEQYF
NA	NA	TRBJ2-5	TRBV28	TGTGCCAGCAGTTTCCTGGGACGTTTTCAAGAGACCCAGTACTTC	CASSFLGRFQETQYF
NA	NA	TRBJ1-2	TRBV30	TGTGCCTGGAGGACATTCCGGAGCCCGTTTGGAAGTGGCTACACCTTC	CAWRTFRSPFGSGYTF
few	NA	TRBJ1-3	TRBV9	TGTGCCAGCAGCGTAGATGGGCCGCAGGGTGGAAACACCATATATTTT	CASSVDGPQGGNTIYF
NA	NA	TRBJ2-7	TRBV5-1	TGCGCCAGCAGCTCAGGTGCCGTTTTTGTTAACGAGCAGTACTTC	CASSSGAVFVNEQYF
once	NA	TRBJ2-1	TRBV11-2	TGTGCCAGCAGCTCGAACCCATCGGAGTGGGAGAAGATCGATGAGCAGTTCTTC	CASSSNPSEWEKIDEQFF
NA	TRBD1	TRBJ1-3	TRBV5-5	TGTGCCAGCAGCAGGGGACAGTCCTCTGGAAACACCATATATTTT	CASSRGQSSGNTIYF
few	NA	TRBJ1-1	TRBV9	TGTGCCAGCAGCCCACCTCAATTGAACACTGAAGCTTTCTTT	CASSPPQLNTEAFF
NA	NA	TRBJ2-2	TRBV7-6	TGTGCCAGCAGCTTAAAAGGTCCACCGGCACCCGGGGAGCTGTTTTTT	CASSLKGPPAPGELFF
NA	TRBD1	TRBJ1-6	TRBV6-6	TGTGCCAGCGGGGTCGGACAGGGCGGTAATTCACCCCTCCACTTT	CASGVGQGGNSPLHF
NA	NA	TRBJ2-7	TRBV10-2	TGCGCCAGCAATCTTTTAGCGGCTGGATCCTACGAGCAGTACTTC	CASNLLAAGSYEQYF
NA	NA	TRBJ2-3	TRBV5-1	TGCGCCAGCACCCCGGCGGGACCCACAGATACGCAGTATTTT	CASTPAGPTDTQYF
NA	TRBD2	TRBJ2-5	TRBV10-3	TGTGCCATCAGTGAGTTTAGGATAGCGGGAGAGGGTGAGACCCAGTACTTC	CAISEFRIAGEGETQYF
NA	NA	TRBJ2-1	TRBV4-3	TGCGCCAGCAGCCAAAACAGGGCTAGCGGCAATGAGCAGTTCTTC	CASSQNRASGNEQFF
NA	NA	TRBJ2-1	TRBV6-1	TGTGCCAGCAGTCTCCTCAATGAGCAGTTCTTC	CASSLLNEQFF